This section outlines one TCR beta chain sequence together with its context. This clone's antigen is unknown. Nothing much larger sits one base from this clone, and base qualities are not available. This specimen comes from a study of CD8 T cells in Susac syndrome (dated by TCRdb to between 2018 and 2021). For context, the study as a whole: Among the sequenced Susac syndrome patients, five or six had clinically active disease and eight were in clinical remission. At the time of blood withdrawal, Susac syndrome patients were either therapy-naive, taking corticosteroids (with some also receiving IVIg), or on IVIg alone. Whether CD8+ T cell activation and differentiation in Susac syndrome was antigen driven was tested using repertoire sequencing.

Paper-wide results and their limitations: No clonal expansion was detected in the CD4+ T cell repertoire of Susac syndrome patients. The study acknowledged that relatively few individuals were included in the TCR sequencing and HLA analysis.

The CDR3 sequence holds 14 residues, the cysteine and phenylalanine included. Only CDR3 DNA is held: 42 bases, read in frame from base 1. Trimming removed 8 bases from V and 7 bases from J; the gene matches leave 8 bases unexplained. As encoded in the germline V gene, CDR1 is MDHEN while CDR2 is SYDVKM. RNA was extracted using the RNeasy kit, and roughly 0.45 to 1 microgram was reverse transcribed with random hexamers. TCR beta CDR3 regions were amplified with the immunoSEQ multiplex PCR assay covering 54 Vbeta and 13 Jbeta segments. To correct PCR amplification bias, a synthetic template baseline was used for both primer optimization and computational correction. In the original analysis: Reads were annotated to V, D and J genes according to IMGT and were analyzed with immunoSEQ Analyzer, with only productive sequences retained. Clonality was calculated as one minus the Shannon entropy normalized by log2 of the number of productive unique sequences. For each patient and control, public and private clones were evaluated among the 100 most prevalent clones. Susac-specific clones were defined as absent from healthy and MS cohorts, around 1,000 published viral clones and other ImmuneACCESS disease sequences. TCRdb reran the public reads through fastp at Q25 and MiXCR, keeping productive beta chains. Identical CDR3 protein sequences are pooled into one entry, listed with their most common genes and DNA. TCRdb's processing, not the study's, gives the V and J calls here. The sample table records 210,000 or so distinct CDR3 sequences; roughly 93% of these occur just once. The biggest ten clones account for approximately 0.15% of the sample.

High-throughput TCR beta sequencing profiled peripheral blood CD8+ and CD4+ T cells from healthy donors, Susac syndrome patients and multiple sclerosis patients. Recently defined diagnostic criteria for definite or probable disease were met by the Susac syndrome patients. Bulk CD8+ and CD4+ T cells were purified magnetically by negative isolation, whereas CD8+ TEMRA cells were enriched by FACS. Blood was collected in EDTA tubes and processed within 24 hours, with PBMCs isolated through density gradient centrifugation. PBMCs intended for TCR sequencing were frozen in liquid nitrogen and were later thawed in a 37 degrees C water bath. Purity of sorted or isolated CD4+, CD8+ and CD8+ TEMRA cells was at least 90%.

This clonotype was obtained from a human donor with Susac syndrome. Sequenced: CD4+ T cells from PBMCs. This chain joins TRBV28 to TRBJ1-4; 9 middle bases align to TRBD1. The DNA sequence follows: TGTGCCAGCTCCCGGGACAGGGATAGTGAAAAACTGTTTTTT. The translation is CASSRDRDSEKLFF.